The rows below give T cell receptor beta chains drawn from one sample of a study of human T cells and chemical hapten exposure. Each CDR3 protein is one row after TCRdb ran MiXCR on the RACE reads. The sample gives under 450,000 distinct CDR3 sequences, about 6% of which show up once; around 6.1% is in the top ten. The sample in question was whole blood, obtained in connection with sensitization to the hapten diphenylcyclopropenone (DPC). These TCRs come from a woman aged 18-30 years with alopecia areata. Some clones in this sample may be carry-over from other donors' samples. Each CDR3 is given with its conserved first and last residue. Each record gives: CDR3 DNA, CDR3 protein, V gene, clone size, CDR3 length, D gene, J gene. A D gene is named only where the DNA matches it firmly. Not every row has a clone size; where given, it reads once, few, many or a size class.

CDR3nt: TGTGCCAGCAGCCAAGAAACAGATACGCAGTATTTT
CDR3aa: CASSQETDTQYF
v_gene: TRBV3-1
abundance: many
len: 12
d_gene: NA
j_gene: TRBJ2-3

CDR3nt: TGTGCCAGCAGCGGGACGAACTCTGGAAACACCATATATTTT
CDR3aa: CASSGTNSGNTIYF
v_gene: TRBV3-1
abundance: NA
len: 14
d_gene: NA
j_gene: TRBJ1-3

CDR3nt: TGCGCCAGCAGCTTGGATCAGGGTTACTACGAGACCCAGTACTTC
CDR3aa: CASSLDQGYYETQYF
v_gene: TRBV5-1
abundance: few
len: 15
d_gene: NA
j_gene: TRBJ2-5

CDR3nt: TGCAGTGCTAGGATGATGAGGGGTCGATCATATAATTCACCCCTCCACTTT
CDR3aa: CSARMMRGRSYNSPLHF
v_gene: TRBV20-1
abundance: many
len: 17
d_gene: NA
j_gene: TRBJ1-6

CDR3nt: TGTGCCAGCAGATTAGCGGGGGGGCGAGAGACCCAGTACTTC
CDR3aa: CASRLAGGRETQYF
v_gene: TRBV2
abundance: NA
len: 14
d_gene: TRBD2
j_gene: TRBJ2-5

CDR3nt: TGCAGTGCTAGAGAGTGGGGCTGGCGGACTGAAGCTTTCTTT
CDR3aa: CSAREWGWRTEAFF
v_gene: TRBV20-1
abundance: many
len: 14
d_gene: NA
j_gene: TRBJ1-1

CDR3nt: TGTGCCAGCAGCTTAGGGGGGTTGGATGGAAACACCATATATTTT
CDR3aa: CASSLGGLDGNTIYF
v_gene: TRBV7-2
abundance: NA
len: 15
d_gene: NA
j_gene: TRBJ1-3

CDR3nt: TGTGCCAGCAGCCCGAGCGGCAACTCGAACCTTCCGTCTGGAAACACCATATATTTT
CDR3aa: CASSPSGNSNLPSGNTIYF
v_gene: TRBV9
abundance: NA
len: 19
d_gene: NA
j_gene: TRBJ1-3

CDR3nt: TGTGCCAGCAGCTCTGGCGCCAGGGCAACCGAAAAACTGTTTTTT
CDR3aa: CASSSGARATEKLFF
v_gene: TRBV12-3/TRBV12-4
abundance: few
len: 15
d_gene: NA
j_gene: TRBJ1-4

CDR3nt: TGTGCCAGCAGTGACGCAGTCACAGATACGCAGTATTTT
CDR3aa: CASSDAVTDTQYF
v_gene: TRBV25-1
abundance: once
len: 13
d_gene: NA
j_gene: TRBJ2-3

CDR3nt: TGTGCCACCCGGTCCGGCACCATATATTTT
CDR3aa: CATRSGTIYF
v_gene: TRBV12-3/TRBV12-4
abundance: many
len: 10
d_gene: NA
j_gene: TRBJ1-3

CDR3nt: TGTGCCAGCAGACCCGATCTGGGTACGCAGTATTTT
CDR3aa: CASRPDLGTQYF
v_gene: TRBV12-3/TRBV12-4
abundance: few
len: 12
d_gene: NA
j_gene: TRBJ2-3

CDR3nt: TGCGCCAGCAGCTTGGCTGGGTCTCGAGAGGAGACCCAGTACTTC
CDR3aa: CASSLAGSREETQYF
v_gene: TRBV5-1
abundance: NA
len: 15
d_gene: NA
j_gene: TRBJ2-5

CDR3nt: TGTGCCAGCAGTTACGGGACAGGGGACACTGAAGCTTTCTTT
CDR3aa: CASSYGTGDTEAFF
v_gene: TRBV6-2/TRBV6-3
abundance: many
len: 14
d_gene: TRBD1
j_gene: TRBJ1-1

CDR3nt: TGCGCCAGCAGCTTGGGTCCAGGCGGACCCTCACAAGAGACCCAGTACTTC
CDR3aa: CASSLGPGGPSQETQYF
v_gene: TRBV5-1
abundance: NA
len: 17
d_gene: NA
j_gene: TRBJ2-5

CDR3nt: TGCGCCAGCAGCACCAGGGGTGGCAACACTGAAGCTTTCTTT
CDR3aa: CASSTRGGNTEAFF
v_gene: TRBV5-1
abundance: many
len: 14
d_gene: NA
j_gene: TRBJ1-1

CDR3nt: TGTGCCAGCAGTACCTCGGCGGGGGGCCCTACCGGGGAGCTGTTTTTT
CDR3aa: CASSTSAGGPTGELFF
v_gene: TRBV4-2
abundance: NA
len: 16
d_gene: TRBD2
j_gene: TRBJ2-2

CDR3nt: TGTGCCAGCAACCTACTAGCGGGGGGCGAAGAGCAGTTCTTC
CDR3aa: CASNLLAGGEEQFF
v_gene: TRBV6-1
abundance: few
len: 14
d_gene: TRBD2
j_gene: TRBJ2-1

CDR3nt: TGTGCCAGCAGCTACCGACAGGGGTCGGTTACTAGCAATCAGCCCCAGCATTTT
CDR3aa: CASSYRQGSVTSNQPQHF
v_gene: TRBV6-6
abundance: many
len: 18
d_gene: TRBD1
j_gene: TRBJ1-5

CDR3nt: TGTGCCAGCAGTGAGTCACGGGCTCGCTATGGCTACACCTTC
CDR3aa: CASSESRARYGYTF
v_gene: TRBV25-1
abundance: many
len: 14
d_gene: NA
j_gene: TRBJ1-2

CDR3nt: TGTGCCAGCAGAGGCCTTCTACTAGCCAAAAACATTCAGTACTTC
CDR3aa: CASRGLLLAKNIQYF
v_gene: TRBV6-2/TRBV6-3
abundance: NA
len: 15
d_gene: NA
j_gene: TRBJ2-4

CDR3nt: TGTGCCAGCTCATCACAGACAGACACAGATACGCAGTATTTT
CDR3aa: CASSSQTDTDTQYF
v_gene: TRBV18
abundance: NA
len: 14
d_gene: NA
j_gene: TRBJ2-3

CDR3nt: TGTGCCAGCAGTTTCGGGTCCGATACGCAGTATTTT
CDR3aa: CASSFGSDTQYF
v_gene: TRBV6-2/TRBV6-3
abundance: many
len: 12
d_gene: NA
j_gene: TRBJ2-3

CDR3nt: TGTGCCAGGTTAACTAGCGGGGGCAGGGATGAGCAGTTCTTC
CDR3aa: CARLTSGGRDEQFF
v_gene: TRBV28
abundance: many
len: 14
d_gene: TRBD2
j_gene: TRBJ2-1

CDR3nt: TGTGCCAGCAGTTTACGCATGAACACTGAAGCTTTCTTT
CDR3aa: CASSLRMNTEAFF
v_gene: TRBV27
abundance: many
len: 13
d_gene: NA
j_gene: TRBJ1-1

CDR3nt: TGTGCCAGCAGGGCAGGGAGCACTGAAGCTTTCTTT
CDR3aa: CASRAGSTEAFF
v_gene: TRBV6-1
abundance: few
len: 12
d_gene: NA
j_gene: TRBJ1-1

CDR3nt: TGCGCCAGCAGCTTGGGCATGAGGGAAGGTGGAGATACGCAGTATTTT
CDR3aa: CASSLGMREGGDTQYF
v_gene: TRBV5-1
abundance: few
len: 16
d_gene: NA
j_gene: TRBJ2-3

CDR3nt: TGCGCCAGCAGCCAGCAGGACAGGGGGAATGAGCAGTTCTTC
CDR3aa: CASSQQDRGNEQFF
v_gene: TRBV4-3
abundance: few
len: 14
d_gene: TRBD1
j_gene: TRBJ2-1

CDR3nt: TGCAGTGCGCCCCCCGAGCGGGGGTCGGATACGCAGTATTTT
CDR3aa: CSAPPERGSDTQYF
v_gene: TRBV20-1
abundance: NA
len: 14
d_gene: TRBD2
j_gene: TRBJ2-3

CDR3nt: TGCAGTGCCACACAGGGAGCTGGGGAGCTGTTTTTT
CDR3aa: CSATQGAGELFF
v_gene: TRBV20-1
abundance: NA
len: 12
d_gene: NA
j_gene: TRBJ2-2

CDR3nt: TGTGCCAGCAGCGTAGCTTTTGCGGGACAGGGAAACGAGCAGTACTTC
CDR3aa: CASSVAFAGQGNEQYF
v_gene: TRBV9
abundance: NA
len: 16
d_gene: TRBD1
j_gene: TRBJ2-7

CDR3nt: TGTGCCAGCAGCTCTGGACAGGGGAGAGCAAACTACGAGCAGTACTTC
CDR3aa: CASSSGQGRANYEQYF
v_gene: TRBV7-8
abundance: NA
len: 16
d_gene: TRBD1
j_gene: TRBJ2-7

CDR3nt: TGTGCCACCAGCAGAGATGAGGGGTACGATCAGCCCCAGCATTTT
CDR3aa: CATSRDEGYDQPQHF
v_gene: TRBV15
abundance: many
len: 15
d_gene: NA
j_gene: TRBJ1-5

CDR3nt: TGTGCCAGCAGCCCCGACCACCAAAAACTGTTTTTT
CDR3aa: CASSPDHQKLFF
v_gene: TRBV9
abundance: many
len: 12
d_gene: NA
j_gene: TRBJ1-4

CDR3nt: TGCAGTGCCTACACACAGGTTAACTATGGCTACACCTTC
CDR3aa: CSAYTQVNYGYTF
v_gene: TRBV20-1
abundance: many
len: 13
d_gene: NA
j_gene: TRBJ1-2

CDR3nt: TGTGCCAGCAGGGAATCGGGAGCACTCGAGCAGTACTTC
CDR3aa: CASRESGALEQYF
v_gene: TRBV12-3/TRBV12-4
abundance: few
len: 13
d_gene: NA
j_gene: TRBJ2-7

CDR3nt: TGTGCCAGCAGTTCCTCCACAGGGAGCAATCAGCCCCAGCATTTT
CDR3aa: CASSSSTGSNQPQHF
v_gene: TRBV27
abundance: NA
len: 15
d_gene: NA
j_gene: TRBJ1-5

CDR3nt: TGTGCCAGCAGCGGAAGGTGGATCACTGAAGCTTTCTTT
CDR3aa: CASSGRWITEAFF
v_gene: TRBV7-8
abundance: NA
len: 13
d_gene: NA
j_gene: TRBJ1-1

CDR3nt: TGTGCCAGCAGTCCCTACACAGGAACGAATAACTATGGCTACACCTTC
CDR3aa: CASSPYTGTNNYGYTF
v_gene: TRBV2
abundance: few
len: 16
d_gene: NA
j_gene: TRBJ1-2

CDR3nt: TGTGCCAGCAGCGTAGAAGGAAATAATTCACCCCTCCACTTT
CDR3aa: CASSVEGNNSPLHF
v_gene: TRBV9
abundance: few
len: 14
d_gene: NA
j_gene: TRBJ1-6

CDR3nt: TGTGCCAGCAGGACCGGGACAGTATCAGATACGCAGTATTTT
CDR3aa: CASRTGTVSDTQYF
v_gene: TRBV6-1
abundance: NA
len: 14
d_gene: TRBD1
j_gene: TRBJ2-3

CDR3nt: TGTGCCAGCAGCCGGGGAGGGGGTCCCGGGACTGAAGCTTTCTTT
CDR3aa: CASSRGGGPGTEAFF
v_gene: TRBV11-2
abundance: many
len: 15
d_gene: NA
j_gene: TRBJ1-1

CDR3nt: TGTGCCAGCAGCCCGACAGGTTCGGGAGCCCGGAACACTGAAGCTTTCTTT
CDR3aa: CASSPTGSGARNTEAFF
v_gene: TRBV7-9
abundance: NA
len: 17
d_gene: NA
j_gene: TRBJ1-1

CDR3nt: TGTGCCAGCAGTGACGATAGGGGGTCCGGGGAGCTGTTTTTT
CDR3aa: CASSDDRGSGELFF
v_gene: TRBV6-4
abundance: many
len: 14
d_gene: NA
j_gene: TRBJ2-2

CDR3nt: TGTGCCAGCAGCGCTGAGGCTGCCCAGCCCCAGCATTTT
CDR3aa: CASSAEAAQPQHF
v_gene: TRBV7-2
abundance: many
len: 13
d_gene: NA
j_gene: TRBJ1-5

CDR3nt: TGTGCCAGCAGGCCGGGACTAGCGGGGGGGCAGGAGACCCAGTACTTC
CDR3aa: CASRPGLAGGQETQYF
v_gene: TRBV7-6
abundance: few
len: 16
d_gene: TRBD2
j_gene: TRBJ2-5

CDR3nt: TGTGCCAGCAGGCCCGGGGCAGCCTTGGCCTATGGCTACACCTTC
CDR3aa: CASRPGAALAYGYTF
v_gene: TRBV6-5
abundance: many
len: 15
d_gene: NA
j_gene: TRBJ1-2

CDR3nt: TGTGCCAGCTCACCACCGGGGGGAGGGGTGAACACTGAAGCTTTCTTT
CDR3aa: CASSPPGGGVNTEAFF
v_gene: TRBV18
abundance: many
len: 16
d_gene: NA
j_gene: TRBJ1-1